The source of this T cell receptor (beta chain) is a study of T-cell reconstitution after alpha-beta-depleted transplantation in children. This clonotype showed up many times. Germline values: CDR1 LGHDT, CDR2 YNNKEL (reference sequence). V trimming: 1 base; J trimming: 4 bases; junction bases outside the gene matches: 9. The CDR3 runs 18 residues. Preparation of the TCRbeta library was carried out with unique molecular identifiers. TCRdb passed the PCR reads through MiXCR, listing each CDR3 protein once. Here the sample spans over 550,000 distinct CDR3 sequences, 10% to 13% being singletons. The sample in question was PBMCs from the stem cell graft donor, obtained from the stem cell graft. The source is a human donor who donated a stem cell graft to a child with acute myeloid leukemia. J is TRBJ2-1 and V is TRBV3-1, with 11 bases matching TRBD2. CDR3 loop: CASSQGRLAGFAYNEQFF. As DNA, the CDR3 is TGTGCCAGCAGCCAAGGTCGACTAGCGGGATTTGCATACAATGAGCAGTTCTTC.